The 30 T cell receptor beta chains below were found in one sample sequenced in a study of blood T cell repertoires in COVID-19. Assay used: immunoSEQ multiplex PCR; TCRdb lists only in-frame clones, some missing. In the table there are a few hundred thousand clones, 80% to 85% of which are singletons. The sample was peripheral blood. These receptors originate from a person between 65 and 79 years old with COVID-19, enrolled during active disease.

For this clone: Other nucleotide sequences in the sample specify the same CDR3. This sequence joins TRBV27 and TRBJ2-6, with D perhaps matching TRBD1 (6 bases). This CDR3 region has 17 residues. Germline V CDR1 and CDR2: MNHEY, SMNVEV (reference sequence). With 5 bases removed from V and 1 base from J, the gap between germline ends came to 15 bases. The CDR3 sequence is CASSLFPTGSGANVLTF. CDR3 bases: TGTGCCAGCAGTCTCTTTCCAACAGGGTCTGGGGCCAACGTCCTGACTTTC.

The J gene is TRBJ1-2, the V gene TRBV7-9; 8 bases agree with TRBD1. The CDR3 is made up of 16 amino acids. The V gene end was trimmed by 4 bases and the J gene end by 7 bases; junction bases not matched to a gene: 14. CDR1 and CDR2 from the germline V gene are SEHNR and FQNEAQ (reference sequence). CDR3 amino acids: CASSSTGQGAASGYTF. DNA for the CDR3: TGTGCCAGCAGCTCGACAGGACAGGGAGCGGCATCTGGCTACACCTTC.

This clone was seen just once. The V gene is TRBV3-1 (or the pseudogene TRBV3-2), the J gene TRBJ2-1; D perhaps matches TRBD2 (6 bases). The CDR3 runs 12 residues. Germline loops: CDR1 LGHDT, CDR2 YNNKEL (reference sequence). Trimming shortened V by 3 bases and J by 15 bases, and 15 bases separated the two germline ends. The CDR3 DNA reads TGTGCCAGCAGCCAGCCTCGAGGAGGGAGGTTCTTC. Its protein is CASSQPRGGRFF.

The chain has TRBV6-5 and TRBJ1-1, with D maybe TRBD1 (5 bases). Trimming pared 5 bases from V and 4 bases from J, leaving 14 bases between. CDR3 length equals 14 residues. In germline, CDR1 is MNHEY, CDR2 SVGAGI. The CDR3 nucleotides are TGTGCCAGCAGTCGAACAGGTATCGGCACTGAAGCTTTCTTT. It codes for CASSRTGIGTEAFF.

The chain's CDR3 is CASSQGESGYTF. The CDR3, as DNA: TGTGCCAGCAGCCAAGGGGAGTCCGGCTACACCTTC. The chain is built from TRBV3-1 (or the pseudogene TRBV3-2) and TRBJ1-2; D remains ambiguous. V lost 1 base to trimming and J lost 8 bases, with 8 bases between them. The CDR3 sequence is 12 residues long. Germline V CDR1 and CDR2: LGHDT, YNNKEL (reference sequence).

The chain joins TRBV10-3 to TRBJ2-1; 9 nucleotides line up with TRBD2. Germline V gene sequence: CDR1 ENHRY, CDR2 SYGVKD. Trimming removed 10 bases from V and 2 bases from J; junction bases left unmatched: 9. The CDR3 is made up of 15 amino acids. The CDR3 nucleotides read TGTGCCACGGGGCGACTAGCGGTTACCTACAATGAGCAGTTCTTC. Translating gives CATGRLAVTYNEQFF.

The rearrangement joins TRBV7-3 to TRBJ2-3; 8 nucleotides align to TRBD2. This CDR3 is built from 15 residues. V lost 6 bases and J lost 0; bases outside the gene matches: 5. Germline V gene sequence: CDR1 SGHTA, CDR2 FQGTGA. The CDR3 DNA reads TGTGCCAGCAGTGCGGGGGGTGCTAGCACAGATACGCAGTATTTT. Amino acids: CASSAGGASTDTQYF. The full variable domain, its missing parts supplied by reference TRBV7-3 and TRBJ2-3, is GAGVSQTPSNKVTEKGKYVELRCDPISGHTALYWYRQSLGQGPEFLIYFQGTGAADDSGLPNDRFFAVRPEGSVSTLKIQRTERGDSAVYLCASSAGGASTDTQYFGPGTRLTVL.

The rearrangement links TRBV9 to TRBJ2-3; 10 nucleotides align to TRBD2. The CDR3 runs to 15 residues. The J segment lost 5 bases and the V segment lost 4 bases, leaving 7 bases of the junction unmatched. Germline V gene lookup returns CDR1 SGDLS and CDR2 YYNGEE. The CDR3 is CASSPTLAGGDTQYF. CDR3 nucleotide sequence: TGTGCCAGCAGCCCAACTTTAGCGGGAGGAGATACGCAGTATTTT. The whole variable domain, filled in from reference TRBV9 and TRBJ2-3, reads DSGVTQTPKHLITATGQRVTLRCSPRSGDLSVYWYQQSLDQGLQFLIQYYNGEERAKGNILERFSAQQFPDLHSELNLSSLELGDSALYFCASSPTLAGGDTQYFGPGTRLTVL.

CDR3 protein: CASSQLTGGGGNTIYF. CDR3 sequence (DNA): TGCGCCAGCAGCCAATTAACCGGAGGAGGTGGAAACACCATATATTTT. V and J are TRBV4-3 and TRBJ1-3; no reliable D call. The CDR3 is 16 residues long. In germline, CDR1 is LGHNA, CDR2 YSLEER. V shed 2 bases and J shed 3 bases, with 14 bases lying between them.

The chain links TRBV7-2 to TRBJ1-5, with 9 bases lining up with TRBD1. With V trimmed by 1 base and J by 1 base, 5 bases remained unmatched. CDR3 size: 17 residues. Germline V gene data show CDR1 as SGHTA and CDR2 as FQGNSA. The CDR3 sequence: CASSLVGTGMSNQPQHF. The CDR3 nucleotides are TGTGCCAGCAGCTTAGTGGGGACAGGGATGAGCAATCAGCCCCAGCATTTT. The whole variable domain, filled in from reference TRBV7-2 and TRBJ1-5, reads GAGVSQSPSNKVTEKGKDVELRCDPISGHTALYWYRQSLGQGLEFLIYFQGNSAPDKSGLPSDRFSAERTGGSVSTLTIQRTQQEDSAVYLCASSLVGTGMSNQPQHFGDGTRLSIL.

The chain carries TRBV29-1 and TRBJ2-1, with 7 nucleotides matching TRBD2. J gave up 3 bases and V 5 bases, and 13 bases lay outside the gene matches. The CDR3 has 16 amino acids. The germline CDR1 and CDR2 sequences are SQVTM and ANQGSEA. Here the CDR3 DNA reads TGCAGCGTTTGGGAGGGTCGGCGCCTATTCTACAATGAGCAGTTCTTC. Translating gives CSVWEGRRLFYNEQFF.

The chain recombines TRBV5-6 with TRBJ2-7; TRBD2 matches 10 bases. The CDR3 length is 14 residues. The V gene's germline CDR1 is SGHDT and CDR2 YYEEEE. V lost 2 bases, J lost 4 bases, and 3 bases stayed unmatched. The CDR3 sequence is CASSLAGGPYEQYF. In DNA form, the CDR3 reads TGTGCCAGCAGCTTAGCGGGGGGGCCATACGAGCAGTACTTC.

In this sample, this clone turned up once. The chain is built from TRBV28 and TRBJ2-7; 9 nucleotides match TRBD1. V trimming: 6 bases; J trimming: 2 bases; junction bases outside the gene matches: 5. Germline CDR1 MDHEN, CDR2 SYDVKM. The length of the CDR3 is 14 residues. The CDR3 DNA is TGTGCCAGCAGGCAGACAGGGGGGACCTACGAGCAGTACTTC. Protein product: CASRQTGGTYEQYF. The full variable domain, rest sourced from reference TRBV28 and TRBJ2-7, is DVKVTQSSRYLVKRTGEKVFLECVQDMDHENMFWYRQDPGLGLRLIYFSYDVKMKEKGDIPEGYSVSREKKERFSLILESASTNQTSMYLCASRQTGGTYEQYFGPGTRLTVT.

The chain employs TRBV6-5 and TRBJ2-7; TRBD2 matches at 7 bases. CDR3 size: 15 residues. Unmatched junction bases numbered 11, after V lost 5 bases and J lost 4 bases. Per the germline V gene, CDR1 is MNHEY and CDR2 is SVGAGI. In DNA, the CDR3 is TGTGCCAGCAGTCCCATCGGCGGGGGTAGGTACGAGCAGTACTTC. Translated, it gives CASSPIGGGRYEQYF.

The chain combines TRBV5-1 with TRBJ2-1; 9 positions agree with TRBD1. Unmatched junction bases numbered 6, after V lost 1 base and J lost 4 bases. The CDR3 runs to 16 residues. Germline CDR1 SGHRS, CDR2 YFSETQ. CDR3 region: CASSLSPGTGYNEQFF. DNA for the CDR3: TGCGCCAGCAGCTTGTCTCCCGGGACAGGGTACAATGAGCAGTTCTTC. Variable domain in full (rest from reference TRBV5-1 and TRBJ2-1): KAGVTQTPRYLIKTRGQQVTLSCSPISGHRSVSWYQQTPGQGLQFLFEYFSETQRNKGNFPGRFSGRQFSNSRSEMNVSTLELGDSALYLCASSLSPGTGYNEQFFGPGTRLTVL.

This sequence joins TRBV2 and TRBJ1-4; D is ambiguous. V was trimmed by 5 bases and J by 0 bases, leaving 13 bases between them. In germline, CDR1 is SNHLY, CDR2 FYNNEI. CDR3 length equals 16 residues. The CDR3 is CASSTTSSATNEKLFF. CDR3 bases: TGTGCCAGCAGTACTACGTCATCTGCAACTAATGAAAAACTGTTTTTT.

The chain combines TRBV7-9 with TRBJ1-1, with D perhaps matching TRBD1 (6 bases). The CDR3 covers 14 residues. The V end was cut by 2 bases, the J end by 8 bases, with 15 bases between. Per germline, CDR1 SEHNR and CDR2 FQNEAQ (reference sequence). CDR3 in DNA: TGTGCCAGCAGCTTATTCGTCGCGGGGGGCGAAGCTTTCTTT. This gives the protein CASSLFVAGGEAFF.

CDR3 amino acids: CASSRGQDHSPLHF. The DNA for the CDR3 is TGTGCCAGCAGCCGGGGACAGGACCATTCACCCCTCCACTTT. V usage is TRBV3-1 (or the pseudogene TRBV3-2) and J usage is TRBJ1-6, with 8 positions matching TRBD1. V shed 4 bases, J shed 8 bases, and the junction held 4 bases outside the gene matches. CDR1 is LGHDT, CDR2 YNNKEL, per germline (reference sequence). The CDR3 has 14 residues.

The chain carries TRBV5-4 and TRBJ1-2, with D unclear. Between the trimmed V and J ends, which lost 2 bases and 4 bases, there was a span of 9 bases. The CDR3 is made up of 13 amino acids. The V gene's germline CDR1 is SGHNT and CDR2 YYREEE (reference sequence). CDR3: CASSLSQLYGYTF. The CDR3 bases are TGTGCCAGCAGCTTATCACAGCTCTATGGCTACACCTTC.

CDR3 coding DNA: TGTGCCAGCAGTTCACCCCCAGGGGGCCTGAATACGCAGTATTTT. Protein sequence: CASSSPPGGLNTQYF. The V gene is TRBV28, the J gene TRBJ2-3, with 8 bases fitting TRBD1. The V gene end was trimmed by 4 bases and the J gene end by 7 bases; junction bases not matched to a gene: 10. There are 15 residues in the CDR3. Germline-derived CDR1 and CDR2 are MDHEN and SYDVKM.

This rearrangement joins TRBV30 to TRBJ1-6; the D gene is possibly TRBD1 (5 bases). V was clipped by 5 bases and J by 10 bases, with 15 bases between them. The length of the CDR3 is 13 residues. Germline CDR1 and CDR2: GTSNPN and SVGIG (reference sequence). The CDR3, as DNA: TGTGCCTGGGAGCGGGACGTGGGATCACCCCTCCACTTT. Its translation is CAWERDVGSPLHF.

This rearrangement joins TRBV7-9 to TRBJ2-2; 7 nucleotides agree with TRBD1. After removal of 5 bases from V and 4 bases from J, the junction contained 10 bases not matched to a gene. From germline, CDR1 is SEHNR and CDR2 FQNEAQ (reference sequence). The CDR3 runs 16 residues. The CDR3 sequence is CASSKKQGPLTGELFF. For the CDR3, the DNA is TGTGCCAGCAGCAAGAAACAGGGGCCACTCACCGGGGAGCTGTTTTTT.

V usage is TRBV7-2 and J usage is TRBJ1-2; D remains ambiguous. CDR1 and CDR2 (germline): SGHTA, FQGNSA. Trimming stripped 5 bases from V and 1 base from J, with 8 bases between. The CDR3 sequence is 13 residues long. This CDR3 reads CASSPLVNYGYTF. Here the CDR3 DNA reads TGTGCCAGCAGCCCATTAGTTAACTATGGCTACACCTTC.

This clone was observed a single time. This chain connects TRBV28 to TRBJ1-2; D gene unclear. The ends were cut back, 5 bases at V and 2 bases at J, with 12 bases in the middle. The CDR3 consists of 14 residues. Germline-derived CDR1 and CDR2 are MDHEN and SYDVKM. The CDR3 sequence: CASSPFGVNYGYTF. Here the CDR3 DNA reads TGTGCCAGCAGTCCCTTCGGGGTGAACTATGGCTACACCTTC.

The CDR3 DNA is TGCGCCAGCGGAGCCGGGACAGGGCCAGATACGCAGTATTTT. It specifies CASGAGTGPDTQYF. The chain uses TRBV5-1 and TRBJ2-3; 9 nucleotides align to TRBD1. Germline-derived CDR1 and CDR2 are SGHRS and YFSETQ. CDR3 length equals 14 residues. The V segment lost 7 bases and the J segment 4 bases; nucleotides outside the gene matches: 7. Filled out from reference TRBV5-1 and TRBJ2-3, the complete variable domain reads KAGVTQTPRYLIKTRGQQVTLSCSPISGHRSVSWYQQTPGQGLQFLFEYFSETQRNKGNFPGRFSGRQFSNSRSEMNVSTLELGDSALYLCASGAGTGPDTQYFGPGTRLTVL.

The genes are TRBV4-3 and TRBJ2-7, with D perhaps matching TRBD2 (5 bases). V was clipped by 0 bases and J by 4 bases, with 10 bases between them. The CDR3 is 14 amino acids. The V gene's germline CDR1 is LGHNA and CDR2 YSLEER. CDR3 sequence: CASSQELVVYEQYF. The DNA of the CDR3 is TGCGCCAGCAGCCAAGAACTAGTAGTTTACGAGCAGTACTTC.

The V call is TRBV18, the J call TRBJ1-2, with 10 bases lining up with TRBD1. This CDR3 is 13 amino acids long. V lost 3 bases to trimming and J lost 8 bases; unmatched junction nucleotides: 3. The germline V gene encodes CDR1 KGHSH and CDR2 LQKENI. As DNA, the CDR3 is TGTGCCAGCTCACCGACAGGGGGCGACGGCTACACCTTC. It codes for CASSPTGGDGYTF.

The V gene is TRBV27, the J gene TRBJ1-6; D remains unclear. V was trimmed by 5 bases and J by 6 bases, leaving 11 bases between them. From germline, CDR1 is MNHEY and CDR2 SMNVEV (reference sequence). The CDR3 has 14 amino acids. As DNA, the CDR3 is TGTGCCAGCAGTCCGACGGCGGGTAATTCACCCCTCCACTTT. It encodes CASSPTAGNSPLHF.

The chain links TRBV29-1 to TRBJ2-1, with a possible D match to TRBD2 (5 bases). CDR1 and CDR2 (germline): SQVTM, ANQGSEA. Trimming left V 7 bases short and J 8 bases short, with 24 bases between. The CDR3 consists of 15 residues. CDR3 DNA sequence: TGCAGCGCAATAACTAGGAATGCACTTTGGGATGAGCAGTTCTTC. As protein: CSAITRNALWDEQFF.

The genes are TRBV9 and TRBJ2-4; 7 nucleotides line up with TRBD1. The V and J ends lost 2 bases and 8 bases, in that order; junction bases with no gene match: 10. CDR1 and CDR2 from the germline V gene are SGDLS and YYNGEE. This CDR3 comprises 15 residues. CDR3 nucleotides: TGTGCCAGCAGCGTGGTGGGGGCAGGGGGTGACATTCAGTACTTC. Amino acids: CASSVVGAGGDIQYF.